This T cell receptor beta chain was captured by sequencing in a study of blood T cell repertoires in COVID-19. Study-wide context: COVID-19 samples collected from the United States, Italy and Spain covered acute and convalescent phases.

The authors' processing: Amplification with reference gene primers provided the estimates of nucleated cell counts. Assay: immunoSEQ multiplex PCR; the TCRdb copy retains only in-frame clones and omits some. V and J calls and clone size come straight from that table; D and trimming were deduced from the DNA. The sample consists of a few hundred thousand clones, approximately 91% of them appearing once. Germline V gene sequence: CDR1 SEHNR, CDR2 FQNEAQ (reference sequence). V lost 4 bases and J 5 bases, leaving 12 bases between the germline ends. There are 13 residues in the CDR3. The TCR was taken from a person aged 18 to 35 with COVID-19, enrolled during active disease. Sequenced input: peripheral blood. V is TRBV7-9 and J is TRBJ2-7; D gene ambiguous. CDR3: CASSSPAGNEQYF. CDR3 in DNA: TGTGCCAGCAGCTCACCTGCAGGAAACGAGCAGTACTTC.